This TCR beta chain was documented in a study of siplizumab effects on memory and regulatory T cells. Overall study results and limits: Both greater diversity than memory cells and a major contribution to the alloresponse seemed to characterize naive T cells. Alloreactive sequences traceable to unstimulated CD4+ memory cells declined significantly under siplizumab. Roughly 80-95% of dividing CD4+ or CD8+ clones were without an attributable naive or memory phenotype.

About this clone: The antigen is undetermined.

The assay was immunoSEQ multiplex PCR, and TCRdb's table has in-frame clones only and misses some. The sample holds tens of thousands of clones, about 90% seen once. This sequence was found in a human donor in good health. Material for sequencing was CD8+ T cells sorted from blood.

The chain's CDR3 is CASSQDSRTEAFF. The CDR3 bases are TGCGCCAGCAGCCAAGATAGTCGAACTGAAGCTTTCTTT. The chain is built from TRBV4-1 and TRBJ1-1; the D is unclear. The V gene's germline CDR1 is MGHRA and CDR2 YSYEKL. CDR3 length equals 13 residues. V was cut by 0 bases and J by 5 bases, with 7 bases left in between.